This record covers a single TCR beta chain. The data were taken from a study of T-cell reconstitution after alpha-beta-depleted transplantation in children. Unique molecular identifiers were incorporated into the prepared TCRbeta library. One entry per CDR3 protein, called by TCRdb with MiXCR from the PCR reads. The sample shows about 190,000 distinct CDR3 sequences, approximately 7% of them seen only once. V lost 9 bases, J lost 1 base, and 8 bases stayed unmatched. The CDR3 contains 15 residues. Germline CDR1 SGHKS, CDR2 YYEKEE (reference sequence). Here the sequenced sample was PBMCs from the stem cell graft donor, taken from the stem cell graft. The chain recombines TRBV5-5 with TRBJ2-7, with 12 bases matching TRBD2. The receptor was isolated from a human donor who donated a stem cell graft to a child with Wiskott-Aldrich syndrome. The CDR3 nucleotides are TGTGCCATGGGCCCGGGACTAGCGGGTTCCTACGAGCAGTACTTC. As protein: CAMGPGLAGSYEQYF.